The text below deals with one T cell receptor beta chain. The data were taken from a study of T-cell memory formation after mild COVID-19. Losses at the gene ends were 10 bases for V and 5 bases for J; bases not matched to a gene: 10. There are 13 residues in the CDR3. CDR1 MNHEY and CDR2 SVGAGI come from the germline V gene. TCRdb itself ran the 5' RACE reads through MiXCR, one entry per CDR3 protein. This table holds about 150,000 distinct CDR3 sequences, roughly 31% found once. The sample consisted of PBMCs or a T cell subset sorted from them (not recorded which). The chain employs TRBV6-5 and TRBJ1-1; 7 nucleotides agree with TRBD1. This TCR came from an adult woman who had mild COVID-19 (a few samples of this study predate the infection). Cell type and time point are not known. CDR3 coding DNA: TGTGCCATATACGGGACAGATAGGACTGAAGCTTTCTTT. Protein: CAIYGTDRTEAFF.